This T cell receptor (beta chain) stems from a study of T cells after yellow fever vaccination. Across the study: Fractions low in cell number were prepared with SMART-Seq v4 Ultra Low Input.

It was through 5'RACE template switching that TCR cDNA was made, with a universal primer site and UMIs added. From the 5' RACE reads, TCRdb called clonotypes with MiXCR, one entry per CDR3 protein. This sample yields about 360,000 distinct CDR3 sequences, of which 6.2% are seen a single time; 15% belongs to the top ten. Germline-derived CDR1 and CDR2 are SGHTA and FQGNSA. The CDR3 totals 15 residues. The V end was cut by 4 bases, the J end by 3 bases, with 10 bases between. Whole-study findings and limits: Reappearance after the booster was seen for most primary-vaccination clones, at more than 95% CD4 and around 88% CD8.

This clonotype was found a few times. What it recognizes is unknown. Here the sequenced sample was PBMCs, taken 5 days after the yellow fever booster vaccination. The rearrangement links TRBV7-2 to TRBJ2-6, with D unresolved. The TCR sequence derives from a man in his thirties or forties who received the YFV17D yellow fever vaccine. The DNA of the CDR3 is TGTGCCAGCAGCTCCCTCCCTCGTGGGGCCAACGTCCTGACTTTC. Its protein is CASSSLPRGANVLTF.